This passage covers 28 T cell receptor beta chains from one sample sequenced in a study of shared clonotypes between healthy human individuals. TCRdb's table, derived via immunoSEQ multiplex PCR, lists solely in-frame clones and lacks some. Of roughly 2.5 million clones listed, over 85% were seen once; the top ten hold under 0.15%. The material sequenced was naive CD4+ T cells sorted from blood. Indicated subset: CD45RA+ positively selected. The receptors originated from a man between 18 and 35 years old in good health.

This chain joins TRBV6-1 and TRBJ2-5; tentatively, D is TRBD2 (6 bases). The V gene lost 2 bases and the J gene lost 2 bases, with 15 bases spanning the gap. The CDR3 is 16 residues long. The germline gives CDR1 MNHNS, CDR2 SASEGT. CDR3 loop: CASSERSSGLQETQYF. As DNA, the CDR3 is TGTGCCAGCAGTGAAAGGAGTAGCGGCTTACAAGAGACCCAGTACTTC.

This chain uses TRBV12-5 with TRBJ1-1, with D possibly TRBD1 on 5 matching bases. CDR1 is LGHNT, CDR2 FRNRAP, per germline. This CDR3 has 12 amino acids. CDR3 residues: CAPRQQNTEAFF. Written as DNA, the CDR3 is TGTGCGCCGCGACAGCAGAACACTGAAGCTTTCTTT.

This clone was observed a handful of times. The chain links TRBV30 to TRBJ1-1; no definite D call. CDR1 and CDR2 (germline): GTSNPN, SVGIG (reference sequence). This CDR3 spans 11 amino acids. The ends were cut back, 0 bases at V and 9 bases at J, with 8 bases in the middle. CDR3 loop: CAWSVERKAFF. Here the CDR3 DNA reads TGTGCCTGGAGTGTCGAGCGAAAAGCTTTCTTT.

This chain connects TRBV4-1 to TRBJ1-1; D ambiguous. This CDR3 has 13 amino acids. Germline V gene lookup returns CDR1 MGHRA and CDR2 YSYEKL. Trimming took 6 bases from V and 11 from J, leaving 19 bases between them. The DNA of the CDR3 is TGCGCCAGCAGATCCGACGGCGATCTGGGGGCTTTCTTT. Amino acids: CASRSDGDLGAFF.

V gene TRBV30 combines with J gene TRBJ1-2; D perhaps matches TRBD1 (6 bases). From germline, CDR1 is GTSNPN and CDR2 SVGIG (reference sequence). The CDR3 runs 14 residues. V lost 8 bases, J lost 2 bases, and 18 bases lay in between. The CDR3 DNA is TGTGCCAGGACAGCCGAATCCTCCAACTATGGCTACACCTTC. This encodes CARTAESSNYGYTF.

The rearrangement links TRBV11-2 to TRBJ2-4, with D maybe TRBD1 (8 bases). Looked up from germline, CDR1 is SGHAT and CDR2 is FQNNGV. With 7 bases removed from V and 4 bases from J, the gap between germline ends came to 20 bases. The CDR3 loop spans 16 amino acids. CDR3 amino acids: CASTGQGGKEKNIQYF. As DNA, the CDR3 is TGTGCCAGCACCGGACAGGGAGGGAAAGAGAAAAACATTCAGTACTTC.

This chain links TRBV7-9 with TRBJ2-3; 8 bases are a match to TRBD2. The CDR3 has 15 residues. V lost 5 bases, J lost 4 bases, and 8 bases stayed unmatched. CDR1 is SEHNR, CDR2 FQNEAQ, per germline (reference sequence). The CDR3 loop is CASSPSGTRPDTQYF. In DNA, the CDR3 is TGTGCCAGCAGCCCCTCCGGGACTAGACCAGATACGCAGTATTTT.

This chain connects TRBV6-5 to TRBJ1-1; D is ambiguous. The CDR3 runs 13 residues. Germline assignment: CDR1 MNHEY and CDR2 SVGAGI. The germline V and J ends were trimmed by 6 bases and 0 bases, with 8 bases remaining between them. CDR3 sequence reads: CASSQTVNTEAFF. As DNA, the CDR3 is TGTGCCAGCAGCCAAACAGTGAACACTGAAGCTTTCTTT.

To note about this clone: Other nucleotide sequences in the sample specify the same CDR3. The rearrangement uses TRBV2 and TRBJ1-1; D may be TRBD1 (5 bases). V dropped 6 bases and J dropped 2 bases, with 10 bases sitting between them. Germline V gene data show CDR1 as SNHLY and CDR2 as FYNNEI. This CDR3 has 13 amino acids. The CDR3 nucleotides read TGTGCCAGCAGGCTGACAGTTAACACTGAAGCTTTCTTT. This gives the protein CASRLTVNTEAFF.

This clone was picked up one time. The rearrangement links TRBV23-1 to TRBJ2-7; 8 nucleotides agree with TRBD1. TRBV23-1 is labeled an ORF, and its function is uncertain. With 8 bases clipped from V and 3 bases from J, the junction kept 12 bases outside the gene matches. This CDR3 has 15 residues. CDR3 sequence (DNA): TGCGCCAGCGATTTGAGGGACAGGCCATACTACGAGCAGTACTTC. Translated, it gives CASDLRDRPYYEQYF.

Note on this clone: One junction end disagrees with the germline gene, perhaps due to a read error. The chain couples TRBV7-7 to TRBJ2-2; TRBD2 matches 13 bases. Per the germline V gene, CDR1 is SSHAT and CDR2 is FNYEAQ (reference sequence). The CDR3 is 18 amino acids. The CDR3 coding sequence is TGTGCTAGCAGCTCTGGACTAGCGGGAGTCCTAAACACCGGGGAGCTGTTTTTT. It codes for CASSSGLAGVLNTGELFF.

The V and J genes are TRBV6-6 and TRBJ1-2; D is undetermined. The CDR3 spans 12 residues. CDR1 is MNHNY, CDR2 SVGAGI, per germline (reference sequence). V gave up 5 bases and J gave up 2 bases, with 6 bases separating them. The CDR3 bases are TGTGCCAGCAGTAGGCCGAACTATGGCTACACCTTC. Translated: CASSRPNYGYTF.

CDR3 sequence: CASSQYPGDAYEQYF. DNA of the CDR3: TGCGCCAGCAGCCAATATCCGGGGGACGCCTACGAGCAGTACTTC. The chain links TRBV4-3 to TRBJ2-7; tentative D call: TRBD2 (6 bases). CDR3 length: 15 residues. Trimming cost V 2 bases and J 2 bases, with 13 bases left between them. From germline, CDR1 is LGHNA and CDR2 YSLEER.

The V gene is TRBV18, the J gene TRBJ2-5; 7 positions match TRBD2. The CDR3 covers 15 residues. Trimming cost V 3 bases and J 5 bases; bases outside gene matches: 9. Germline V CDR1 and CDR2: KGHSH, LQKENI. CDR3 DNA sequence: TGTGCCAGCTCACCTTTAGCGGGCCCGGGGGAGACCCAGTACTTC. Translated, it gives CASSPLAGPGETQYF.

V is TRBV2 and J is TRBJ1-5; D remains unclear. The CDR3 covers 14 residues. Trimming removed 7 bases at V and 1 base at J, with 11 bases between. Germline loops: CDR1 SNHLY, CDR2 FYNNEI. The chain's CDR3 is CASTPRQSNQPQHF. The CDR3 region has the DNA TGTGCCAGCACTCCCCGGCAGAGCAATCAGCCCCAGCATTTT.

The rearrangement uses TRBV30 and TRBJ2-7, with D tentatively TRBD2 (5 bases). The V end was cut by 5 bases, the J end by 1 base, with 9 bases between. Germline V CDR1 and CDR2: GTSNPN, SVGIG (reference sequence). The CDR3 extends over 12 amino acids. CDR3 loop: CAWGGASYEQYF. In DNA form, the CDR3 reads TGTGCCTGGGGAGGAGCGTCCTACGAGCAGTACTTC.

This rearrangement joins TRBV28 to TRBJ2-1, with 8 nucleotides matching TRBD2. The V and J ends lost 3 bases and 0 bases, in that order; junction bases with no gene match: 7. Germline V gene sequence: CDR1 MDHEN, CDR2 SYDVKM. CDR3 length equals 17 residues. The CDR3 spells CASSFPTSVGSYNEQFF. CDR3 coding DNA: TGTGCCAGCAGTTTCCCGACTAGCGTGGGCTCCTACAATGAGCAGTTCTTC.

The V gene is TRBV10-3, the J gene TRBJ2-6, with D perhaps given as TRBD1 or TRBD2 (6 bases each). Germline loops: CDR1 ENHRY, CDR2 SYGVKD. V dropped 3 bases and J dropped 0 bases, with 12 bases sitting between them. The length of the CDR3 is 17 residues. CDR3 sequence (DNA): TGTGCCATCAGTGAAGAGGGGGGCCTCTCTGGGGCCAACGTCCTGACTTTC. This sequence encodes CAISEEGGLSGANVLTF.

This clone was found a few times. The chain has TRBV30 and TRBJ1-5; a possible D gene is TRBD1 (5 bases). With 0 bases removed from V and 7 bases from J, the gap between germline ends came to 16 bases. The CDR3 contains 15 residues. Germline values: CDR1 GTSNPN, CDR2 SVGIG (reference sequence). The CDR3 sequence is CAWSVGAGYSQPQHF. CDR3 nucleotide sequence: TGTGCCTGGAGTGTCGGGGCAGGGTATAGCCAGCCCCAGCATTTT. The full variable domain, rest sourced from reference TRBV30 and TRBJ1-5, is SQTIHQWPATLVQPVGSPLSLECTVEGTSNPNLYWYRQAAGRGLQLLFYSVGIGQISSEVPQNLSASRPQDRQFILSSKKLLLSDSGFYLCAWSVGAGYSQPQHFGDGTRLSIL.

The chain combines TRBV21-1 with TRBJ2-1; the DNA was not used to check the table's D call, TRBD1. TRBV21-1 is a pseudogene segment. The CDR3 is 15 residues long. Here the CDR3 DNA reads TGTGCCAGCAGCTTGAACAGGGGGCCTTACAATGAGCAGTTCTTC. It specifies CASSLNRGPYNEQFF.

The table lists this clone with a count of one. The CDR3 DNA reads TGTGCCAGTAGGGCGACAGGAGAAGGCTCCTACGAGCAGTACTTC. It codes for CASRATGEGSYEQYF. The rearrangement joins TRBV19 to TRBJ2-7, with a tentative D call TRBD1 (6 bases). Trimming pared 6 bases from V and 0 bases from J, leaving 15 bases between. Germline-derived CDR1 and CDR2 are LNHDA and SQIVND (reference sequence). The CDR3 runs to 15 residues.

As for this clone: Other nucleotide sequences from this sample produce the same CDR3. The V call is TRBV10-3, the J call TRBJ2-5; 12 bases align to TRBD1. V trimming: 4 bases; J trimming: 5 bases; junction bases outside the gene matches: 2. The CDR3 runs to 14 residues. Germline V gives CDR1 ENHRY, CDR2 SYGVKD. The CDR3 loop is CAISGDRGQETQYF. CDR3 DNA: TGTGCCATCAGTGGGGACAGGGGGCAGGAGACCCAGTACTTC.

The chain carries TRBV7-9 and TRBJ2-7; 8 positions match TRBD1. Germline loops: CDR1 SEHNR, CDR2 FQNEAQ (reference sequence). This CDR3 contains 14 residues. V was clipped by 5 bases and J by 2 bases; unmatched bases: 5. The CDR3 nucleotides read TGTGCCAGCAGCGGGGGACAGGCCGCCTACGAGCAGTACTTC. Translated: CASSGGQAAYEQYF. The full variable domain, rest sourced from reference TRBV7-9 and TRBJ2-7, is DTGVSQNPRHKITKRGQNVTFRCDPISEHNRLYWYRQTLGQGPEFLTYFQNEAQLEKSRLLSDRFSAERPKGSFSTLEIQRTEQGDSAMYLCASSGGQAAYEQYFGPGTRLTVT.

This clone was picked up one time. This same CDR3 is encoded by further DNA sequences in the sample. This chain uses TRBV10-1 with TRBJ2-3; tentatively, D is TRBD2 (6 bases). This CDR3 comprises 16 residues. Per the germline V gene, CDR1 is WNHNN and CDR2 is SYGVQD (reference sequence). The germline V and J ends were trimmed by 0 bases and 1 base, with 11 bases remaining between them. CDR3 nucleotides: TGCGCCAGCAGTGAGTCGGTTAGCGGAGGCACAGATACGCAGTATTTT. It codes for CASSESVSGGTDTQYF.

The rearrangement links TRBV30 to TRBJ2-1, with 9 nucleotides matching TRBD2. V shed 0 bases and J 7 bases; nucleotides not matched to a gene: 7. CDR1 is GTSNPN and CDR2 is SVGIG in the germline V gene (reference sequence). The CDR3 is 15 amino acids. In DNA, the CDR3 is TGTGCCTGGAGTGTACGACTAGCGGTCGAGAATGAGCAGTTCTTC. Translated, it gives CAWSVRLAVENEQFF.

The chain uses TRBV6-5 and TRBJ1-4; 7 nucleotides line up with TRBD1. The V and J ends lost 6 bases and 7 bases, in that order; junction bases with no gene match: 8. Germline-derived CDR1 and CDR2 are MNHEY and SVGAGI. The CDR3 runs 14 residues. In DNA form, the CDR3 reads TGTGCCAGCAGGCCGACAGGGTTAGGTGAAAAACTGTTTTTT. Its translation: CASRPTGLGEKLFF.

The chain is built from TRBV6-5 and TRBJ2-3; D gene ambiguous. V gave up 6 bases and J gave up 1 base, with 8 bases separating them. CDR3 size: 13 residues. The germline V gene has CDR1 MNHEY and CDR2 SVGAGI. In DNA form, the CDR3 reads TGTGCCAGCAGGGATCACGGCACAGATACGCAGTATTTT. It specifies CASRDHGTDTQYF.

This clone appeared a single time. The chain links TRBV15 to TRBJ1-6; 9 nucleotides match TRBD1. CDR1 and CDR2 (germline): LNHNV, YYDKDF (reference sequence). J was trimmed by 6 bases and V by 0 bases; bases with no gene match: 15. The CDR3 runs 20 residues. The CDR3 sequence is CATSRESGTGHRRSNSPLHF. The CDR3 DNA sequence: TGTGCCACCAGCAGAGAATCAGGGACAGGGCATCGGAGGAGTAATTCACCCCTCCACTTT.